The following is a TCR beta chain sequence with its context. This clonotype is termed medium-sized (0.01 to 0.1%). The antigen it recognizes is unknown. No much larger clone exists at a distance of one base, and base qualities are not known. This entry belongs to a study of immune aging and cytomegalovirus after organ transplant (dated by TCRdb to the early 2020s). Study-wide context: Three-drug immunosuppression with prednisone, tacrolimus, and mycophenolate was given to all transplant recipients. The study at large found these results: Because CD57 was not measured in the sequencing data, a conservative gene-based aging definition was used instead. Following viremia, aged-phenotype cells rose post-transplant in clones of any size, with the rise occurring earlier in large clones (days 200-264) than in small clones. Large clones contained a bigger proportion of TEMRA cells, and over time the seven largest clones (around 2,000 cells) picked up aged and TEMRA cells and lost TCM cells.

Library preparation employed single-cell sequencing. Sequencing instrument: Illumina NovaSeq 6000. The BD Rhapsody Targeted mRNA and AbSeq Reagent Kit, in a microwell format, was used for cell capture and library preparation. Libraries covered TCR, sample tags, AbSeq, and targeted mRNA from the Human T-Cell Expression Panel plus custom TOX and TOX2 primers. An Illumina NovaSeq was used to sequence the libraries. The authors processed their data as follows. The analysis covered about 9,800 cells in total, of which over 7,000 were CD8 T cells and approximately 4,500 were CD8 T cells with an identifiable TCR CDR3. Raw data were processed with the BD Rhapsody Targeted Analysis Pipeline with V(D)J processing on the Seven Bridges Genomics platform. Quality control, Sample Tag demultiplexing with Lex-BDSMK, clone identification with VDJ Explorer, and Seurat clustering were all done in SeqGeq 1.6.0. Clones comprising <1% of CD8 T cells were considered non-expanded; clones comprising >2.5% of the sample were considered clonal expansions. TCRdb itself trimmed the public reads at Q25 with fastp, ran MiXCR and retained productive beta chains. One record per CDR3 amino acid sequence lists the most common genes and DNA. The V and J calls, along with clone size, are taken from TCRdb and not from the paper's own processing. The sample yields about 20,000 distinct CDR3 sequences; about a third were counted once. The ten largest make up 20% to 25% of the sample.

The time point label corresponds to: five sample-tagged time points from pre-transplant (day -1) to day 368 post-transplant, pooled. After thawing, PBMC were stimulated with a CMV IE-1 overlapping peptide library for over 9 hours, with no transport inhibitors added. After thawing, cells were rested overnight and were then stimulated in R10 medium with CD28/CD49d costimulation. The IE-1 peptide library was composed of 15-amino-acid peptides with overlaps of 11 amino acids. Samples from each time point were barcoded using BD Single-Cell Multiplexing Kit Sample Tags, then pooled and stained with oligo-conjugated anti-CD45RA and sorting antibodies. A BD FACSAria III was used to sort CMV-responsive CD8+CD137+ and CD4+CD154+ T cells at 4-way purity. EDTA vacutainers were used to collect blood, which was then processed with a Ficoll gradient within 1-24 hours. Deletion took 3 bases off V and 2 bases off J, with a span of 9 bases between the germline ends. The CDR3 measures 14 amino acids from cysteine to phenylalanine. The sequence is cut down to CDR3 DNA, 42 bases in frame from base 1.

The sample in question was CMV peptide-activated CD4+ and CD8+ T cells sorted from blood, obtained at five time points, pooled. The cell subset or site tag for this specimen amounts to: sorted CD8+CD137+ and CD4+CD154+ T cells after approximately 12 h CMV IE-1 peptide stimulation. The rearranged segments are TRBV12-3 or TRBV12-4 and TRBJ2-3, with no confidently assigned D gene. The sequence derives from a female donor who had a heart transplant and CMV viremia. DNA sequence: TGTGCCAGCAGTTTCGGGCATGCCACAGATACGCAGTATTTT. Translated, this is CASSFGHATDTQYF.